The 21 T cell receptor beta chains below all came from one sample that was sequenced in a study of regulatory T cells in long-lasting Graves disease. Assembly of TCR beta libraries relied on iRepertoire HTBI primers together with Arm-PCR of CDR3 regions. Using its own MiXCR run on the multiplex PCR reads, TCRdb lists one record per CDR3 protein. The repertoire includes about 440,000 distinct CDR3 sequences, about 16% of them detected once, and about 10% sits in the top ten. The time point here: newly diagnosed GD, antithyroid drugs for less than 3 months. Researchers made the TCR library from RNA that was extracted from PBMCs. The sample also formed part of further work on T cells in Graves' hyperthyroidism and ophthalmopathy.

The material was peripheral blood mononuclear cells (PBMCs), obtained at new diagnosis, from a patient treated with antithyroid drugs. The source is a woman in her 30s with Graves disease.

This clonotype was picked up many times. The V call is TRBV20-1, the J call TRBJ2-5, with D perhaps given as TRBD1 or TRBD2 (6 bases each). Trimming stripped 6 bases from V and 4 bases from J, with 18 bases between. This CDR3 region has 14 residues. In germline, CDR1 is DFQATT, CDR2 SNEGSKA (reference sequence). The CDR3 DNA sequence: TGCAGTGCCGGGGACAAGGCGGGAAGAGAGACCCAGTACTTC. Protein: CSAGDKAGRETQYF.

This clonotype was picked up a small number of times. The chain is built from TRBV18 and TRBJ2-3; the D call may be TRBD1 or TRBD2 (5 bases each). Germline-derived CDR1 and CDR2 are KGHSH and LQKENI. The CDR3 contains 15 residues. Trimming cost V 3 bases and J 0 bases, with 10 bases left between them. CDR3 bases: TGTGCCAGCTCACCCAACGGGGCTAGCACAGATACGCAGTATTTT. It translates to CASSPNGASTDTQYF. The entire variable domain, with the rest obtained from reference TRBV18 and TRBJ2-3, is as follows: NAGVMQNPRHLVRRRGQEARLRCSPMKGHSHVYWYRQLPEEGLKFMVYLQKENIIDESGMPKERFSAEFPKEGPSILRIQQVVRGDSAAYFCASSPNGASTDTQYFGPGTRLTVL.

The rearrangement uses TRBV25-1 and TRBJ2-7; 7 nucleotides match TRBD1. This CDR3 spans 14 amino acids. Germline V gene data show CDR1 as MGHDK and CDR2 as SYGVNS. Trimming cost V 0 bases and J 5 bases; bases outside gene matches: 4. The chain's CDR3 is CASSEYLDRDEQYF. CDR3 bases: TGTGCCAGCAGTGAATACCTCGACAGGGACGAGCAGTACTTC.

This clonotype was observed a few times. The rearrangement joins TRBV6-5 to TRBJ2-5, with D perhaps matching TRBD2 (5 bases). The V end was cut by 3 bases, the J end by 10 bases, with 15 bases between. Germline CDR1 is MNHEY and CDR2 is SVGAGI. The CDR3 sequence is 13 residues long. The CDR3 reads CASSYPDSMDQYF. The DNA of the CDR3 is TGTGCCAGCAGTTATCCGGACTCGATGGACCAGTACTTC.

Notes on this clonotype: This clone may be a read error of a much larger clone one base away. The CDR3 sequence: CASSEGTQREQFF. CDR3 sequence (DNA): TGTGCCAGCAGTGAGGGGACCCAGCGTGAGCAGTTCTTC. The V call is TRBV6-1, the J call TRBJ2-1, with D perhaps TRBD1 or TRBD2 (5 bases each). Germline V gene lookup returns CDR1 MNHNS and CDR2 SASEGT. The V end was cut by 3 bases, the J end by 9 bases, with 12 bases between. The length of the CDR3 is 13 residues.

In this sample, this clonotype turned up a few times. The chain employs TRBV7-2 and TRBJ2-7; no clear D gene. CDR1 SGHTA and CDR2 FQGNSA come from the germline V gene. The CDR3 has 12 amino acids. Trimming cost V 6 bases and J 7 bases, with 13 bases left between them. The CDR3 coding sequence is TGTGCCAGCAGACTCGGCCCCCGTGAGCAGTACTTC. Translation gives CASRLGPREQYF.

This clonotype was counted at least ten times. The chain recombines TRBV2 with TRBJ2-1, with a possible D match to TRBD2 (6 bases). V was pared by 6 bases and J by 7 bases, with 16 bases between. This CDR3 has 14 residues. Looked up from germline, CDR1 is SNHLY and CDR2 is FYNNEI. Here the CDR3 DNA reads TGTGCCAGCAGAGAACTAGCAACCCTAAATGAGCAGTTCTTC. This encodes CASRELATLNEQFF.

This clonotype was observed at least ten times. The chain employs TRBV5-4 and TRBJ2-1, with D possibly called TRBD1 or TRBD2 (6 bases each). This CDR3 has 14 residues. Between the trimmed V and J ends, which lost 7 bases and 5 bases, there was a span of 16 bases. CDR1 is SGHNT, CDR2 YYREEE, per germline (reference sequence). CDR3 in DNA: TGTGCCAGCGGTTATGGGGGGACAAACAATGAGCAGTTCTTC. This sequence encodes CASGYGGTNNEQFF.

This clonotype was picked up many times. DNA of the CDR3: TGTGCCAGCAGCCATCGGACTAACCACTATGGCTACACCTTC. It yields the protein CASSHRTNHYGYTF. The chain links TRBV11-2 to TRBJ1-2; D gene unclear. Germline V CDR1 and CDR2: SGHAT, FQNNGV. V was clipped by 5 bases and J by 3 bases, with 13 bases between them. The CDR3 loop spans 14 amino acids.

Concerning this clonotype: This clone may be a read error of a much larger clone one base away. The rearrangement links TRBV27 to TRBJ2-7, with D maybe TRBD2 (5 bases). The germline gives CDR1 MNHEY, CDR2 SMNVEV (reference sequence). CDR3 length equals 14 residues. V was shortened by 6 bases and J by 6 bases, with 18 bases between the two germline ends. The CDR3 is CASRARGIPCEQYF. CDR3 DNA: TGTGCCAGCAGAGCCCGGGGAATACCCTGCGAGCAGTACTTC.

This clonotype was recorded at least ten times. This chain links TRBV28 with TRBJ2-2; unclear D gene. This CDR3 has 15 amino acids. CDR1 is MDHEN and CDR2 is SYDVKM in the germline V gene. V was clipped by 6 bases and J by 1 base, with 12 bases between them. Here the CDR3 reads CASSSGPWNTGELFF. The CDR3 DNA reads as TGTGCCAGCAGCTCCGGGCCGTGGAACACCGGGGAGCTGTTTTTT. The full variable domain, with the rest looked up from reference TRBV28 and TRBJ2-2, is DVKVTQSSRYLVKRTGEKVFLECVQDMDHENMFWYRQDPGLGLRLIYFSYDVKMKEKGDIPEGYSVSREKKERFSLILESASTNQTSMYLCASSSGPWNTGELFFGEGSRLTVL.

This clonotype was observed at least ten times. J is TRBJ2-1 and V is TRBV28; a possible D gene is TRBD2 (6 bases). V shed 5 bases and J shed 4 bases, with 15 bases lying between them. From germline, CDR1 is MDHEN and CDR2 SYDVKM. The CDR3 runs 15 residues. The CDR3 region is CASSPTPGGYNEQFF. The CDR3 nucleotides read TGTGCCAGCAGTCCCACACCCGGGGGTTACAATGAGCAGTTCTTC.

Concerning this clonotype: A read error is possible here, since a much larger clone lies one base away. This chain uses TRBV12-3 or TRBV12-4 with TRBJ2-2, with D perhaps matching TRBD2 (5 bases). CDR3 size: 13 residues. As DNA, the CDR3 is TGTGCCAGCAGCCCAGACTATACCGGGAAGCTGTTTTTT. This sequence encodes CASSPDYTGKLFF.

About this clonotype itself: A much larger clone lies a single base off, so this may be a read error. The chain recombines TRBV20-1 with TRBJ1-1; D remains unclear. The CDR3 is 15 residues long. Germline CDR1 is DFQATT and CDR2 is SNEGSKA (reference sequence). The CDR3 sequence: CSAKIRESMNTGAFF. The CDR3 DNA follows: TGCAGTGCCAAGATCCGGGAGAGCATGAACACTGGAGCTTTCTTT.

The table lists this clonotype with many counts. The genes are TRBV4-1 and TRBJ2-1; the match to TRBD2 covers 7 bases. The CDR3 runs 16 residues. Trimming removed 4 bases from V and 3 bases from J; junction bases left unmatched: 9. From germline, CDR1 is MGHRA and CDR2 YSYEKL. CDR3 sequence reads: CASSLALADIYNEQFF. The CDR3 bases are TGCGCCAGCAGCCTAGCTCTAGCGGACATCTACAATGAGCAGTTCTTC.

The sample holds many counts of this clonotype. The rearrangement uses TRBV5-1 and TRBJ2-7; 11 bases are a match to TRBD2. The CDR3 has 15 residues. Germline trimming cut 5 bases from V and 2 bases from J; bases unmatched to any gene: 6. Germline values: CDR1 SGHRS, CDR2 YFSETQ. The CDR3 nucleotides read TGCGCCAGCAGGTTCGGACTAGCGGGCGCCTACGAGCAGTACTTC. It yields the protein CASRFGLAGAYEQYF.

On this clonotype itself: A clone one base away is much larger, so this may be a read error. This likely comes from a read error, as the CDR3 has no conserved phenylalanine or tryptophan at its end. The rearrangement links TRBV9 to TRBJ1-1, with TRBD1 matching over 9 bases. CDR1 is SGDLS and CDR2 is YYNGEE in the germline V gene. Trimming took 4 bases from V and 1 from J; bases not matched to a gene: 8. The CDR3 has 16 residues. The chain's CDR3 is CASSTEQGAPNTEAFS. CDR3 DNA sequence: TGTGCCAGCAGCACCGAACAGGGGGCGCCGAACACTGAAGCTTTCTCT.

This clonotype was detected ten times or more. The chain joins TRBV12-3 or TRBV12-4 to TRBJ1-1, with a possible D match to TRBD1 (5 bases). The CDR3 extends over 15 amino acids. V dropped 3 bases and J dropped 0 bases, with 11 bases sitting between them. In nucleotides, the CDR3 is TGTGCCAGCAGTTTTTGGGACTCATTGAACACTGAAGCTTTCTTT. Protein sequence: CASSFWDSLNTEAFF.

The V and J genes are TRBV13 and TRBJ2-3, with 12 positions matching TRBD2. V dropped 4 bases and J dropped 3; count of bases not matched to a gene: 8. The germline V gene encodes CDR1 PRHDT and CDR2 FYEKMQ (reference sequence). The length of the CDR3 is 17 residues. CDR3 in amino acids: CASSSVLAGGRTDTQYF. The CDR3 DNA is TGTGCCAGCAGCTCGGTCCTAGCGGGAGGGAGGACAGATACGCAGTATTTT.

The chain recombines TRBV6-1 with TRBJ2-1; the D is unclear. This CDR3 is built from 14 residues. The germline V and J ends were trimmed by 6 bases and 4 bases, with 13 bases remaining between them. Germline V CDR1 and CDR2: MNHNS, SASEGT. The CDR3 DNA reads as TGTGCCAGCAGCGGAAGGCTAGGGTACAATGAGCAGTTCTTC. This codes for CASSGRLGYNEQFF.

The sample holds a few counts of this clonotype. The J gene is TRBJ1-4, the V gene TRBV19; D unresolved. The V end was cut by 1 base, the J end by 6 bases, with 9 bases between. The CDR3 is made up of 14 amino acids. Germline V lookup: CDR1 LNHDA, CDR2 SQIVND (reference sequence). The CDR3 DNA sequence: TGTGCCAGTAGTATAGTTACAGAGGATGAAAAACTGTTTTTT. Its protein is CASSIVTEDEKLFF.